A selection of T cell receptor beta chains follows, all from one sample in a study of shared clonotypes between healthy human individuals. Repertoires were generated with immunoSEQ multiplex PCR, while TCRdb's copy carries only in-frame clones and drops some. The sample carries under 1 million clones, approximately 92% recorded once. The specimen was naive CD8+ T cells sorted from blood. These receptors came from a man aged 25-45 years in good health. CDR3s include the opening cysteine and the closing phenylalanine or tryptophan. The D gene is left open where the match is weak. Some rows mark clone size as missing; the rest say once, few, many or name a class of expanded clone.

J gene | clone size | V gene | D gene | CDR3 protein | CDR3 DNA
TRBJ2-1 | NA | TRBV9 | TRBD2 | CASSPAAGAANEQFF | TGTGCCAGCAGCCCTGCCGCGGGAGCTGCGAATGAGCAGTTCTTC
TRBJ1-5 | few | TRBV4-1 | NA | CASSQDREDQPQHF | TGCGCCAGCAGCCAAGACCGTGAAGATCAGCCCCAGCATTTT
TRBJ2-1 | NA | TRBV7-2 | NA | CASSGGPLYNEQFF | TGTGCCAGCAGCGGCGGACCGCTGTACAATGAGCAGTTCTTC
TRBJ1-1 | NA | TRBV14 | NA | CASTTDGLNTEAFF | TGTGCCAGCACCACGGACGGTTTGAACACTGAAGCTTTCTTT
TRBJ1-2 | NA | TRBV7-9 | NA | CASSLDSRGYTF | TGTGCCAGCAGCTTAGATTCGCGAGGCTACACCTTC
TRBJ2-2 | NA | TRBV6-5 | NA | CASRGTWNTGELFF | TGTGCCAGCAGGGGGACCTGGAACACCGGGGAGCTGTTTTTT
TRBJ2-5 | NA | TRBV7-3 | TRBD2 | CASSPNGLAQETQYF | TGTGCCAGCAGCCCGAATGGACTAGCGCAGGAGACCCAGTACTTC
TRBJ2-7 | NA | TRBV14 | NA | CASSQDPDGRNEQYF | TGTGCCAGCAGCCAAGATCCAGACGGCCGAAACGAGCAGTACTTC
TRBJ2-3 | NA | TRBV14 | NA | CASRALDDSTDTQYF | TGTGCCAGCAGGGCCCTTGACGATAGCACAGATACGCAGTATTTT
TRBJ2-5 | NA | TRBV5-1 | NA | CASSLAVQTETQYF | TGCGCCAGCAGCTTGGCGGTGCAGACGGAGACCCAGTACTTC